Included here is one T cell receptor beta chain sequence, with context. The data derive from a study of T cells expressing NK-cell markers. Study details: Seven sequenced donors out of eight were HCMV-seropositive, one seronegative.

Germline assignment: CDR1 SGHVS and CDR2 FQNEAQ. The CDR3 length is 17 residues. The cDNA for TCR beta came from 5'RACE template switching with UMIs. No DNA is given; TCRdb re-called the 5' RACE reads and lists each CDR3 protein once. The sample has fewer than 400,000 distinct CDR3 sequences; the top ten hold around 5%. The V and J genes are TRBV7-8 and TRBJ2-2; TCRdb picks TRBD1, but there is no DNA to check that call. The source material was blood T cells: a sorted CD56 or NKG2C T cell subset, CD4+ or CD8+ T cells, or bulk PBMC T cells (not recorded which). This clonotype was obtained from a man between 18 and 69 years old in good health. Here the CDR3 reads CASSLGNRLMNTGELFF.